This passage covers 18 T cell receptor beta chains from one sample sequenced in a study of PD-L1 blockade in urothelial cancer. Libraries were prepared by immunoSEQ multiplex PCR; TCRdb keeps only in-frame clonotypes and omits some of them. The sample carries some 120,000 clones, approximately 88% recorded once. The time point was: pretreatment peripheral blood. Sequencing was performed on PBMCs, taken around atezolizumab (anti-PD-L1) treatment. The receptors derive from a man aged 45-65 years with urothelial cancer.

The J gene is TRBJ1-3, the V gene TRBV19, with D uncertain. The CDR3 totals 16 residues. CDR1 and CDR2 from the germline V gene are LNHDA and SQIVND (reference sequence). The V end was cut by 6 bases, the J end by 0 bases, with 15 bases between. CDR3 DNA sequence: TGTGCCAGTAGCCAGATACAGAGCTTCTCTGGAAACACCATATATTTT. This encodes CASSQIQSFSGNTIYF.

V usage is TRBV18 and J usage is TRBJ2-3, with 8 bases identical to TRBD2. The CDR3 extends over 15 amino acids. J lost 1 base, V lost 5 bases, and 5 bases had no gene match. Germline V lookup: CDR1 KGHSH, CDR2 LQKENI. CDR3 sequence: CASSSWREGTDTQYF. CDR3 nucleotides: TGTGCCAGCTCATCATGGCGGGAGGGCACAGATACGCAGTATTTT.

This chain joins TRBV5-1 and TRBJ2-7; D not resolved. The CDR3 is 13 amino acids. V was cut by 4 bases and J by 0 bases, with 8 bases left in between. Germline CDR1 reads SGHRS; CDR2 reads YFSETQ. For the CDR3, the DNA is TGCGCCAGCAGCGGGCCTAACTCCTACGAGCAGTACTTC. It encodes CASSGPNSYEQYF.

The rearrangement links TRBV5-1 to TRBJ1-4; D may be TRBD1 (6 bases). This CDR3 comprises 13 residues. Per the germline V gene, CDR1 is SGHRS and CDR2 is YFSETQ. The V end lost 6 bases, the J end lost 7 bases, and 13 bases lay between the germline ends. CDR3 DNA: TGCGCCAGCACTGAGGGGACAACTGAAAAACTGTTTTTT. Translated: CASTEGTTEKLFF.

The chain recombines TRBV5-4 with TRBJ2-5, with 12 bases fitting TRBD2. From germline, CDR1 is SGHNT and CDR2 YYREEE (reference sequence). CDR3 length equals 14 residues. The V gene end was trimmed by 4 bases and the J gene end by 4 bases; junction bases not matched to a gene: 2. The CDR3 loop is CASSLGLAGETQYF. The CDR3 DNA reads TGTGCCAGCAGCCTGGGACTAGCGGGAGAGACCCAGTACTTC.

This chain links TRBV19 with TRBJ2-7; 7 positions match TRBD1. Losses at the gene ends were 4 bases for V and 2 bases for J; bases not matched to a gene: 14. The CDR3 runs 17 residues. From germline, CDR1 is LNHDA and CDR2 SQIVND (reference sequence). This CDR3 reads CASSRKGAIDPAYEQYF. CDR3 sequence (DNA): TGTGCCAGTAGTAGGAAGGGGGCCATCGACCCCGCCTACGAGCAGTACTTC.

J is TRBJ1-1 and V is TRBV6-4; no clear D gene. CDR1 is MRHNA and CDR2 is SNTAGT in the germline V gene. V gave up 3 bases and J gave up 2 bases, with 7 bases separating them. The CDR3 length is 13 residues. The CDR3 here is CASSERENTEAFF. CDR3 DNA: TGTGCCAGCAGTGAGAGGGAAAACACTGAAGCTTTCTTT.

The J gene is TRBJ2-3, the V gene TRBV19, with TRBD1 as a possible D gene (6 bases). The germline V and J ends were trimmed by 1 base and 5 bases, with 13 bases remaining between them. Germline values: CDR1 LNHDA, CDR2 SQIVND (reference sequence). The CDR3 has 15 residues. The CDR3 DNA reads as TGTGCCAGTAGTATAGGGGGGCTGTGGAAAGATACGCAGTATTTT. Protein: CASSIGGLWKDTQYF.

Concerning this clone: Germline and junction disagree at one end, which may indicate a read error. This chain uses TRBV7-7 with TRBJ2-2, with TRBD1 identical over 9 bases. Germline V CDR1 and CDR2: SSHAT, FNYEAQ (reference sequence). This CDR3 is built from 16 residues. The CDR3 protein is CASSPTGGVRTGELFF. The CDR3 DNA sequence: TGTGCTAGCAGCCCTACAGGGGGCGTCAGAACCGGGGAGCTGTTTTTT.

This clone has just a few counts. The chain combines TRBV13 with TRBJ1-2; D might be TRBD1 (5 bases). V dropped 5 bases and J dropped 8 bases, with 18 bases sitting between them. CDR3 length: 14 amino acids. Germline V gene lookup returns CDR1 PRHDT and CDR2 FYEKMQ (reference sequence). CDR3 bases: TGTGCCAGCAGCCTGCGGACGGGGGGTGTGGGCTACACCTTC. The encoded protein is CASSLRTGGVGYTF.

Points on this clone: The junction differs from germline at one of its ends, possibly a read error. This CDR3 reads CASSLYGTGELFF. CDR3 coding DNA: TGTGCTAGCAGCTTATACGGCACCGGGGAGCTGTTTTTT. This chain uses TRBV7-7 with TRBJ2-2; D uncertain. This CDR3 spans 13 amino acids. Germline loops: CDR1 SSHAT, CDR2 FNYEAQ (reference sequence).

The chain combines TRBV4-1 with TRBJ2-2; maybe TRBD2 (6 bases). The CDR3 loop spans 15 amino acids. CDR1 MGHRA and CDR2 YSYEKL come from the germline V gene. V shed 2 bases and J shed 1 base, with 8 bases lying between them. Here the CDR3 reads CASSQQGLNTGELFF. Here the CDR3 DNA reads TGCGCCAGCAGCCAACAGGGACTGAACACCGGGGAGCTGTTTTTT.

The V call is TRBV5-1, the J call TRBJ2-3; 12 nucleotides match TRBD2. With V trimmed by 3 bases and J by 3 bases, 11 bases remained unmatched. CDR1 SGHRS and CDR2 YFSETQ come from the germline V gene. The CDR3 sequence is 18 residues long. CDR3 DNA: TGCGCCAGCAGCTCACACCGGACTAGCGGGAATGGGACAGATACGCAGTATTTT. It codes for CASSSHRTSGNGTDTQYF.

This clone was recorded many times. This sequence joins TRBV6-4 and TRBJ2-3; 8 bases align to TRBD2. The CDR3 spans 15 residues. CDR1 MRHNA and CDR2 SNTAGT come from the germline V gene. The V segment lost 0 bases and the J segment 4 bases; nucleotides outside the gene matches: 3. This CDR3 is CASSDSTGGPDTQYF. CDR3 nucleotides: TGTGCCAGCAGTGACTCGACGGGAGGGCCAGATACGCAGTATTTT.

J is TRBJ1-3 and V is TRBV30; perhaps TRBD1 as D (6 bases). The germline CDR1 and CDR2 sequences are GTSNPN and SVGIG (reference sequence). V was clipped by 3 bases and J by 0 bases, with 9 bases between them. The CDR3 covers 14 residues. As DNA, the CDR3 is TGTGCCTGGAGACAGGGCAACTCTGGAAACACCATATATTTT. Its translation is CAWRQGNSGNTIYF.

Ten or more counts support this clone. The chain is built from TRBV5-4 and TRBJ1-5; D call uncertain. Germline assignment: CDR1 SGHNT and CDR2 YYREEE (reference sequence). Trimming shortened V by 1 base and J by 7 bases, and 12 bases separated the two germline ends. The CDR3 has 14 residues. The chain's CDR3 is CASSLIGSGQPQHF. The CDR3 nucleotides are TGTGCCAGCAGCTTGATCGGGAGCGGGCAGCCCCAGCATTTT.

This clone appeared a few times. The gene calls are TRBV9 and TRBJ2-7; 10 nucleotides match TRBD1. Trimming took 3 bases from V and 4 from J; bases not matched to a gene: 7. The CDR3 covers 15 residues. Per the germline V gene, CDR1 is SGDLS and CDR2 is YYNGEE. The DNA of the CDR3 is TGTGCCAGCAGCGCGATGCCGGGACAGGGGTACGAGCAGTACTTC. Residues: CASSAMPGQGYEQYF.

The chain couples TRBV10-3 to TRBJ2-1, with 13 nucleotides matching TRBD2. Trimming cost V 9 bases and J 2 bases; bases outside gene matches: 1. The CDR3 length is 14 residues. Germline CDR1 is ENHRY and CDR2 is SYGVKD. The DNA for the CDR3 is TGTGCCATTGGGACTAGCGGGGCCTACAATGAGCAGTTCTTC. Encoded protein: CAIGTSGAYNEQFF.